These 9 T cell receptor beta chains came from one sample sequenced in a study of spatial heterogeneity in lung cancer. Broader study findings: Mutation counts in tumors were tracked by counts of expanded intratumoral alpha and beta TCRs.

Their antigen targets remain unknown. Time point specified: sample taken at primary tumor resection. TCRdb ran MiXCR on the 5' RACE reads and lists one entry per CDR3 protein. The table shows 4,400 or so distinct CDR3 sequences, with roughly 12% occurring only once. Source: lung tumor tissue, taken at surgery. The receptors stem from a male donor with early-stage non-small cell lung cancer.

In this sample, this clonotype turned up many times. The chain uses TRBV4-3 and TRBJ1-5; TRBD1 agrees at 7 bases. Germline-derived CDR1 and CDR2 are LGHNA and YSLEER. The length of the CDR3 is 15 residues. J was trimmed by 6 bases and V by 4 bases; bases with no gene match: 9. CDR3 loop: CASSLTRDRGQPQHF. The DNA for the CDR3 is TGCGCCAGCAGCCTGACCCGGGACAGAGGTCAGCCCCAGCATTTT.

This clonotype ranks as medium-sized. The chain couples TRBV12-3 or TRBV12-4 to TRBJ1-2; unclear D gene. This CDR3 comprises 14 residues. Trimming left V 6 bases short and J 6 bases short, with 17 bases between. The CDR3 nucleotides are TGTGCCAGCAGACCTGGTAGACTAGTTGATGGCTACACCTTC. Protein sequence: CASRPGRLVDGYTF.

This clonotype was picked up many times. The chain links TRBV7-9 to TRBJ2-5; no reliable D call. The V gene's germline CDR1 is SEHNR and CDR2 FQNEAQ (reference sequence). The V end lost 1 base, the J end lost 5 bases, and 5 bases lay between the germline ends. The CDR3 has 12 amino acids. The CDR3 region has the DNA TGTGCCAGCAGCTTAGTGGTGGAGACCCAGTACTTC. Its protein is CASSLVVETQYF.

The chain uses TRBV12-3 or TRBV12-4 and TRBJ2-1, with D possibly matching TRBD2 (5 bases). The CDR3 is 18 residues long. V was trimmed by 7 bases and J by 0 bases, leaving 22 bases between them. The CDR3 sequence is CASTSRTRGIISYNEQFF. CDR3 nucleotides: TGTGCCAGCACCTCCAGGACCAGAGGGATAATCTCCTACAATGAGCAGTTCTTC.

This clonotype appeared many times. This chain links TRBV11-3 with TRBJ2-7; 8 nucleotides agree with TRBD1. Germline loops: CDR1 SGHNT, CDR2 YENEEA. V lost 1 base and J lost 7; bases outside the gene matches: 0. CDR3 length: 12 residues. CDR3 protein: CASSLGQGEQYF. As DNA, the CDR3 is TGTGCCAGCAGCTTAGGACAGGGGGAGCAGTACTTC.

This clonotype is deemed medium-sized. The chain recombines TRBV29-1 with TRBJ2-2, with D possibly TRBD2 on 6 matching bases. The CDR3 length is 14 residues. From germline, CDR1 is SQVTM and CDR2 ANQGSEA. The V end lost 5 bases, the J end lost 4 bases, and 14 bases lay between the germline ends. CDR3 loop: CSVNTGVSTGELFF. Here the CDR3 DNA reads TGCAGCGTTAATACGGGAGTCTCCACCGGGGAGCTGTTTTTT.

This clonotype was counted many times. The DNA of the CDR3 is TGTGCCAGCAGCCGCGACAGGGGGACCTACAATGAGCAGTTCTTC. Protein product: CASSRDRGTYNEQFF. The rearrangement links TRBV7-3 to TRBJ2-1; 9 positions match TRBD1. Germline CDR1 reads SGHTA; CDR2 reads FQGTGA. CDR3 size: 15 residues. Trimming at V came to 5 bases and at J to 2 bases, leaving 4 bases not matched to a gene.

This clonotype is labeled as medium-sized (0.01 to 0.1%). V and J are TRBV28 and TRBJ1-3; 7 bases agree with TRBD1. CDR1 and CDR2 (germline): MDHEN, SYDVKM. The CDR3 has 15 amino acids. The J segment lost 0 bases and the V segment lost 4 bases, leaving 3 bases of the junction unmatched. DNA of the CDR3: TGTGCCAGCAGTTCCGCAGGGGGCTCTGGAAACACCATATATTTT. This encodes CASSSAGGSGNTIYF.

This clonotype was seen repeatedly, ten times or more. The chain couples TRBV6-2 or TRBV6-3 to TRBJ1-6; weak D call: TRBD1 (5 bases). CDR3 size: 15 residues. The ends were cut back, 6 bases at V and 7 bases at J, with 16 bases in the middle. Per the germline V gene, CDR1 is MNHEY and CDR2 is SVGEGT. The CDR3 DNA reads as TGTGCCAGCAGCCTTACTACAGGAATGAATTCACCCCTCCACTTT. The encoded protein is CASSLTTGMNSPLHF.